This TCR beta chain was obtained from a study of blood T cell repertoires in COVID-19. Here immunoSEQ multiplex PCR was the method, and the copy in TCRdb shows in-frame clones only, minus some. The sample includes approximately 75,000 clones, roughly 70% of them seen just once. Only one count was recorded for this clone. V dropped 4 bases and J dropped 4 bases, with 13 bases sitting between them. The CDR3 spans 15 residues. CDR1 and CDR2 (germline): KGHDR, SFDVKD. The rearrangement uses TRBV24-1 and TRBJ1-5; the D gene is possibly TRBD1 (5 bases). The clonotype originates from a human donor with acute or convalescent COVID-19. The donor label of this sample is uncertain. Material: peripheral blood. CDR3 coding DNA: TGTGCCACCAGTGAGCAGGGAGGAATGAATCAGCCCCAGCATTTT. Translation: CATSEQGGMNQPQHF.